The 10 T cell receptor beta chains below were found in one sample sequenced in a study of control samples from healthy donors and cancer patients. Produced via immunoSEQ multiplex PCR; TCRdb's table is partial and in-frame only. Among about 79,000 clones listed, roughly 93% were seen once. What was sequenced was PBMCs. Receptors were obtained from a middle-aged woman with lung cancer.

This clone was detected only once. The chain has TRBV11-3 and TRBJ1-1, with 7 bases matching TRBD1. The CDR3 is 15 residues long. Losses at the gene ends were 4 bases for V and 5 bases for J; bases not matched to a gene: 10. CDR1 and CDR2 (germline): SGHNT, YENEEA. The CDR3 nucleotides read TGTGCCAGCAGCTCCTTAAGGACAGGAGATACTGAAGCTTTCTTT. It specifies CASSSLRTGDTEAFF.

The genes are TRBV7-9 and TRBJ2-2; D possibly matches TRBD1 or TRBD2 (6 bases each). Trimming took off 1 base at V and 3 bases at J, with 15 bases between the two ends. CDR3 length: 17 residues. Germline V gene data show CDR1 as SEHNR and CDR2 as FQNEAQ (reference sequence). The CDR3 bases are TGTGCCAGCAGCTTAGGTTTGCTGGAGGGGGACACCGGGGAGCTGTTTTTT. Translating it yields CASSLGLLEGDTGELFF.

The CDR3, as DNA: TGTGCCAGTAGGAGCCAGGGGGCGCGGGAAAAACTGTTTTTT. This gives the protein CASRSQGAREKLFF. The chain combines TRBV19 with TRBJ1-4; 8 bases map to TRBD1. This CDR3 is built from 14 residues. J gave up 8 bases and V 6 bases, and 8 bases lay outside the gene matches. Looked up from germline, CDR1 is LNHDA and CDR2 is SQIVND (reference sequence).

The CDR3 DNA follows: TGTGCCAGTAGTATTTCCCCCCAACCTAGATCTGAAGCTTTCTTT. Amino acids: CASSISPQPRSEAFF. This chain joins TRBV19 and TRBJ1-1; no clear D. Germline V gene sequence: CDR1 LNHDA, CDR2 SQIVND (reference sequence). CDR3 length equals 15 residues. Trimming took off 3 bases at V and 6 bases at J, with 17 bases between the two ends. The whole variable domain, remainder taken from reference TRBV19 and TRBJ1-1, is DGGITQSPKYLFRKEGQNVTLSCEQNLNHDAMYWYRQDPGQGLRLIYYSQIVNDFQKGDIAEGYSVSREKKESFPLTVTSAQKNPTAFYLCASSISPQPRSEAFFGQGTRLTVV.

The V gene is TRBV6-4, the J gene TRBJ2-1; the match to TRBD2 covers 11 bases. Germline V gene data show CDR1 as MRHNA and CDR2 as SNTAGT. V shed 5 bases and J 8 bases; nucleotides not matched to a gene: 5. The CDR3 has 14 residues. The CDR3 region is CASSTSGGRDEQFF. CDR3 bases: TGTGCCAGCAGTACTAGCGGGGGTAGGGATGAGCAGTTCTTC.

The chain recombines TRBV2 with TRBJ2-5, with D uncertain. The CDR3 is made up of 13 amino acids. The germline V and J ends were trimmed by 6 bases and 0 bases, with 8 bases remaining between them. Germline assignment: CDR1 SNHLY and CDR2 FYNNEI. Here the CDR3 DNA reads TGTGCCAGCAGGCCTATGAACCAAGAGACCCAGTACTTC. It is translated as CASRPMNQETQYF.

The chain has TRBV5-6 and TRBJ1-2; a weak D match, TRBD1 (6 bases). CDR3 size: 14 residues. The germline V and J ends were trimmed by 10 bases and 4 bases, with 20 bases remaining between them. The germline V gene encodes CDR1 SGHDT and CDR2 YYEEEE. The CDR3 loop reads CAGYRAGDFYGYTF. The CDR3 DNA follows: TGTGCCGGCTACAGGGCTGGGGATTTCTATGGCTACACCTTC.

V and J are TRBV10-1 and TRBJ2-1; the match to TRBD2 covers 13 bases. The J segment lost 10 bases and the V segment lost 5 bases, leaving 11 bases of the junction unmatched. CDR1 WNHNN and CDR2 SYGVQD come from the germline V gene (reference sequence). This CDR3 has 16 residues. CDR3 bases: TGCGCCAGCAGTTCCCTTACTAGCGGGGGGGCCAACGAGCAGTTCTTC. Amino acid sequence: CASSSLTSGGANEQFF.

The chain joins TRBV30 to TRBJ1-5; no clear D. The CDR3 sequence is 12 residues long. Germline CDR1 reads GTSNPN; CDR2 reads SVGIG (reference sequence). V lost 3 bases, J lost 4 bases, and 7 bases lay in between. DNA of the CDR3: TGTGCCTGGAGGGGGTTAAATCAGCCCCAGCATTTT. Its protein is CAWRGLNQPQHF.

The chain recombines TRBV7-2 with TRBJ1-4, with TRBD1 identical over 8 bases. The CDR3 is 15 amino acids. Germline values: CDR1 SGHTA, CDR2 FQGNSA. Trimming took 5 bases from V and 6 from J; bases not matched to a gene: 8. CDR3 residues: CASSTLTGEDEKLFF. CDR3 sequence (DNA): TGTGCCAGCAGCACTTTGACAGGGGAAGATGAAAAACTGTTTTTT.